A selection of T cell receptor beta chains follows, all from one sample in a study of regulatory T cells in long-lasting Graves disease. TCRdb re-derived calls from the multiplex PCR reads in MiXCR, one entry per CDR3 protein. This table has around 450,000 distinct CDR3 sequences, about 22% appearing once. This material consisted of peripheral blood mononuclear cells (PBMCs), taken when the disease was refractory, from a patient treated with antithyroid drugs. Receptors were obtained from a female donor with Graves disease. The CDR3 runs from the conserved cysteine through the conserved F or W. A D gene is named only where the DNA matches it firmly. Clone size appears in some rows only: once, few, many, or a class for an expanded clone.

- | few | 15 | TRBJ1-5 | TRBV6-2/TRBV6-3 | CASSYSGELGQPQHF | TGTGCCAGCAGTTACTCGGGGGAGCTGGGGCAGCCCCAGCATTTT
TRBD1 | - | 19 | TRBJ1-4 | TRBV19 | CASSRYRQGAILTNEKLFF | TGTGCCAGTAGTAGATATCGACAGGGGGCTATACTCACTAATGAAAAACTGTTTTTT
- | - | 13 | TRBJ2-2 | TRBV19 | CASRYVGTGELFF | TGTGCCAGTAGATACGTAGGCACCGGGGAGCTGTTTTTT
- | many | 14 | TRBJ1-4 | TRBV10-3 | CAISESGGNEKLFF | TGTGCCATCAGTGAGTCGGGGGGAAACGAAAAACTGTTTTTT
- | many | 16 | TRBJ2-5 | TRBV11-2 | CASSLAAAAQQETQYF | TGTGCCAGCAGCTTAGCTGCAGCTGCCCAGCAAGAGACCCAGTACTTC
TRBD1 | many | 14 | TRBJ2-5 | TRBV19 | CASSIGTGQETQYF | TGTGCCAGTAGTATAGGGACAGGCCAAGAGACCCAGTACTTC
TRBD2 | few | 19 | TRBJ2-1 | TRBV28 | CASSLPRDGGTSGMYEQFF | TGTGCCAGCAGTTTACCCCGGGACGGAGGGACTAGCGGGATGTATGAGCAGTTCTTC
- | few | 12 | TRBJ2-2 | TRBV27 | CASSSLGGELFF | TGTGCCAGCAGTTCGCTAGGTGGGGAGCTGTTTTTT
- | many | 14 | TRBJ1-1 | TRBV10-3 | CAIQEGGMNTEAFF | TGTGCCATTCAGGAGGGGGGAATGAACACTGAAGCTTTCTTT
- | many | 15 | TRBJ1-1 | TRBV27 | CASSLSAGMNTEAFF | TGTGCCAGCAGTTTATCGGCGGGCATGAACACTGAAGCTTTCTTT
- | few | 17 | TRBJ2-7 | TRBV7-2 | CASSPPGQIPTGYEQYF | TGTGCCAGCAGCCCCCCGGGACAAATTCCTACGGGGTACGAGCAGTACTTC
- | many | 17 | TRBJ1-2 | TRBV28 | CASSLPSGGGLIYGYTF | TGTGCCAGCAGTTTACCCTCCGGGGGGGGGCTGATCTATGGCTACACCTTC
TRBD1 | - | 14 | TRBJ1-2 | TRBV6-9 | CASSYGQGVSGYIF | TGTGCCAGCAGTTACGGACAGGGCGTTTCTGGCTACATCTTC
- | many | 14 | TRBJ2-7 | TRBV28 | CASSLGQTSYEQYF | TGTGCCAGCAGTTTAGGGCAGACCTCCTACGAGCAGTACTTC
TRBD2 | many | 16 | TRBJ2-5 | TRBV28 | CASSLLTSGFQETQYF | TGTGCCAGCAGTTTACTGACTAGCGGGTTCCAAGAGACCCAGTACTTC
- | many | 15 | TRBJ1-2 | TRBV11-1 | CASSSAAGSVLDYTF | TGTGCCAGCAGCTCAGCCGCGGGGTCCGTGTTGGACTACACCTTC
- | many | 19 | TRBJ2-5 | TRBV28 | CASLRPGHFSGEVWETQYF | TGTGCCAGCCTCCGGCCGGGACACTTTAGCGGTGAGGTTTGGGAGACCCAGTACTTC
- | many | 15 | TRBJ2-5 | TRBV20-1 | CSATTSLGVGETQYF | TGCAGTGCCACGACTAGTCTGGGGGTTGGGGAGACCCAGTACTTC
- | few | 13 | TRBJ1-1 | TRBV27 | CASTSGVNTEAFF | TGTGCCAGCACCTCCGGGGTGAACACTGAAGCTTTCTTT
TRBD2 | many | 14 | TRBJ2-5 | TRBV2 | CASSEGGSRETQYF | TGTGCCAGCAGTGAGGGGGGGAGTCGGGAGACCCAGTACTTC
- | many | 13 | TRBJ1-2 | TRBV14 | CASSPDRGYGYTF | TGTGCCAGCAGCCCAGACCGAGGCTATGGCTACACCTTC
TRBD2 | - | 13 | TRBJ2-5 | TRBV29-1 | CSVLGLAGETQYF | TGCAGCGTGCTGGGACTAGCGGGAGAGACCCAGTACTTC
- | - | 17 | TRBJ1-6 | TRBV25-1 | CASSEARMRSYNSPLHF | TGTGCCAGCAGTGAAGCCCGGATGCGCTCCTATAATTCACCCCTCCACTTT
- | - | 15 | TRBJ1-1 | TRBV11-2 | CASSLALGGRPEAFF | TGTGCCAGCAGCTTAGCCTTAGGGGGGCGGCCTGAAGCTTTCTTT
TRBD1 | few | 17 | TRBJ1-6 | TRBV6-2/TRBV6-3 | CASSTVPPGQGLSPLHF | TGTGCCAGCAGTACCGTCCCTCCGGGACAGGGGCTTTCACCCCTCCACTTT
- | - | 14 | TRBJ2-2 | TRBV5-1 | CASSLEEVAGELFF | TGCGCCAGCAGCTTGGAGGAGGTGGCCGGGGAGCTGTTTTTT
- | many | 14 | TRBJ2-2 | TRBV6-1 | CASSGVAMTGELFF | TGTGCCAGCAGTGGGGTGGCGATGACCGGGGAGCTGTTTTTT
- | few | 15 | TRBJ1-1 | TRBV4-1 | CASSLRDIQNTEAFF | TGCGCCAGCAGCCTCAGGGACATCCAGAACACTGAAGCTTTCTTT
- | - | 13 | TRBJ2-7 | TRBV11-1 | CASSFQVTYEQYF | TGTGCCAGCAGTTTTCAGGTAACCTACGAGCAGTACTTC
- | - | 15 | TRBJ1-4 | TRBV3-1 | CASSPAGQYNEKLFF | TGTGCCAGCAGCCCCGCCGGACAGTATAATGAAAAACTGTTTTTT
- | many | 16 | TRBJ1-5 | TRBV15 | CATSRSLGGSNQPQHF | TGTGCCACCAGCAGATCCCTCGGTGGTAGCAATCAGCCCCAGCATTTT
TRBD1 | few | 15 | TRBJ1-4 | TRBV5-1 | CASSVLGTENEKLFF | TGCGCCAGCAGCGTCTTAGGGACAGAAAATGAAAAACTGTTTTTT
TRBD1 | few | 22 | TRBJ2-7 | TRBV11-2 | CASSPVRGTGPPSPSGAYEQYF | TGTGCCAGCAGCCCAGTTAGGGGGACAGGGCCTCCTAGTCCTAGTGGGGCCTACGAGCAGTACTTC
- | - | 11 | TRBJ1-2 | TRBV19 | CASRQVVGYTF | TGTGCCAGTAGACAAGTTGTCGGCTACACCTTC
- | many | 12 | TRBJ1-2 | TRBV28 | CASSFLGYGYTF | TGTGCCAGCAGTTTCCTAGGGTATGGCTACACCTTC
TRBD1 | - | 15 | TRBJ1-6 | TRBV24-1 | CATSDGQARNSPLHF | TGTGCCACCAGTGATGGACAGGCTCGCAATTCACCCCTCCACTTT
- | many | 14 | TRBJ1-4 | TRBV2 | CASSERSTNEKLFF | TGTGCCAGCAGTGAACGGTCAACTAATGAAAAACTGTTTTTT
- | few | 15 | TRBJ2-7 | TRBV7-2 | CASSFDGGPAREQYF | TGTGCCAGCAGCTTCGACGGGGGCCCAGCGAGGGAGCAGTACTTC
TRBD2 | - | 18 | TRBJ2-7 | TRBV12-3/TRBV12-4 | CASTLAPTGLAGVNGQYF | TGTGCCAGCACCCTAGCGCCCACGGGACTAGCGGGGGTGAACGGGCAGTACTTC
- | few | 15 | TRBJ1-1 | TRBV19 | CASSIGRDSNTEAFF | TGTGCCAGTAGTATAGGACGGGACTCGAACACTGAAGCTTTCTTT
TRBD2 | many | 19 | TRBJ2-5 | TRBV28 | CASSQPTGTSGAHQETQYF | TGTGCCAGCAGTCAACCCACCGGGACTAGCGGGGCCCACCAAGAGACCCAGTACTTC
- | - | 15 | TRBJ2-2 | TRBV24-1 | CATSDQDTNAGELFF | TGTGCCACCAGTGATCAGGACACGAACGCCGGGGAGCTGTTTTTT
TRBD1 | few | 15 | TRBJ2-7 | TRBV7-2 | CASSGGQGAGYEQYF | TGTGCCAGCAGCGGGGGACAGGGGGCGGGCTACGAGCAGTACTTC
- | many | 13 | TRBJ1-1 | TRBV12-3/TRBV12-4 | CASSFDSLTEAFF | TGTGCCAGCAGTTTTGACAGCCTCACTGAAGCTTTCTTT
TRBD1 | many | 13 | TRBJ2-5 | TRBV20-1 | CSARGQGEETQYF | TGCAGTGCTAGAGGACAGGGGGAGGAGACCCAGTACTTC
- | - | 13 | TRBJ1-2 | TRBV7-9 | CASSTRLFEGYTF | TGTGCCAGCAGCACCAGGCTATTCGAGGGCTACACCTTC
- | few | 15 | TRBJ2-5 | TRBV19 | CASSIVSQGQETQYF | TGTGCCAGTAGTATAGTCTCACAGGGCCAAGAGACCCAGTACTTC
- | many | 14 | TRBJ1-1 | TRBV6-2/TRBV6-3 | CASSYTPGDTEAFF | TGTGCCAGCAGTTACACACCGGGGGACACTGAAGCTTTCTTT
TRBD1 | many | 15 | TRBJ2-7 | TRBV7-2 | CASSSRDRGVHEQYF | TGTGCCAGCAGCTCCCGGGACAGGGGTGTCCACGAGCAGTACTTC
- | many | 13 | TRBJ2-7 | TRBV12-3/TRBV12-4 | CASSKDRSYEQYF | TGTGCCAGCAGTAAAGACAGGTCCTACGAGCAGTACTTC
- | few | 16 | TRBJ2-2 | TRBV19 | CASSIVGDTNTGELFF | TGTGCCAGTAGTATAGTAGGGGACACAAACACCGGGGAGCTGTTTTTT
- | - | 15 | TRBJ1-5 | TRBV4-2 | CASSQDKGSGEPQHF | TGTGCCAGCAGCCAAGATAAAGGGAGCGGGGAGCCCCAGCATTTT
- | many | 14 | TRBJ1-2 | TRBV12-3/TRBV12-4 | CASSFRGSHYGYTF | TGTGCCAGCAGTTTTAGGGGCAGCCACTATGGCTACACCTTC
TRBD1 | - | 14 | TRBJ1-1 | TRBV18 | CASSPSGGDTEAFF | TGTGCCAGCTCACCCTCAGGGGGCGATACTGAAGCTTTCTTT
- | many | 12 | TRBJ2-7 | TRBV12-3/TRBV12-4 | CASSYPPREQYF | TGTGCCAGCAGTTATCCACCGAGGGAGCAGTACTTC
TRBD2 | - | 14 | TRBJ2-1 | TRBV28 | CASSERERIDEQFF | TGTGCCAGTTCTGAGCGGGAGCGGATCGATGAGCAGTTCTTC
TRBD1 | - | 14 | TRBJ2-2 | TRBV19 | CASSIVGTAGELFF | TGTGCCAGTAGTATCGTAGGGACAGCCGGGGAGCTGTTTTTT
TRBD1 | few | 13 | TRBJ1-2 | TRBV9 | CASSVRQGDGYTF | TGTGCCAGCAGCGTAAGACAGGGTGACGGCTACACCTTC